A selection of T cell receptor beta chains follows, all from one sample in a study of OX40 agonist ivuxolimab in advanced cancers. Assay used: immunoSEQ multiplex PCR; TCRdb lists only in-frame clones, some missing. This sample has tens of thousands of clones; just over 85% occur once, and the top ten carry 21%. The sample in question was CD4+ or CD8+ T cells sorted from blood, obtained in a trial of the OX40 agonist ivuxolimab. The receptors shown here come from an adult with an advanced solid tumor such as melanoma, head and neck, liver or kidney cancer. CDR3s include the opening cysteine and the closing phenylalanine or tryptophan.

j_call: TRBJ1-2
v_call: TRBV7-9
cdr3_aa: CASSLENYGYTF

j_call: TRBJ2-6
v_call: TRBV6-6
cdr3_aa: CASRVSSGANVLTF

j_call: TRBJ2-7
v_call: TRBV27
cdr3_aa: CASRLLSVSPREQYF

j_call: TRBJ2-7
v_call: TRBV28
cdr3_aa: CASSNDSYEQYF

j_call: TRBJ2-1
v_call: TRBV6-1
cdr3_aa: CASIRGLNEQFF

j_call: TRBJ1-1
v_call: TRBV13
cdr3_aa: CASSPHLGGGTEAFF

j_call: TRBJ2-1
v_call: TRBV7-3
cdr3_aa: CASRSGTGSYNEQFF

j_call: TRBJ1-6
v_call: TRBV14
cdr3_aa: CASSQLRSLNNSPLHF

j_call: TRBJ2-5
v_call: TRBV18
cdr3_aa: CASRQPGGVLGETQYF

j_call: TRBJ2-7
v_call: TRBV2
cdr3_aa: CASMSTVSYEQYF

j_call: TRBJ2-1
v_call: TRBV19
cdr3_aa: CASSTGPEQFF